The rows below give T cell receptor beta chains drawn from one sample of a study of cytomegalovirus exposure and HLA in healthy donors. Using immunoSEQ multiplex PCR, the repertoire was profiled, and TCRdb retains in-frame clones only, with some absent. In the table there are around 190,000 clones, about four fifths of which are singletons. The specimen sequenced was PBMCs. The receptors were gathered from a man aged 18 to 35 in good health and CMV-seronegative. Both conserved end residues are part of each CDR3. A D gene is named only where the DNA matches it firmly. A clone size is listed for some rows: how often the clone was seen (once, few, many), or a class if it is expanded.

D gene	J gene	CDR3 length	V gene	clone size	CDR3 DNA	CDR3 protein
TRBD1	TRBJ2-5	17	TRBV5-1	-	TGCGCCAGCCCCCATTCATTAGACAGGGCCAAGGAAGAGACCCAGTACTTC	CASPHSLDRAKEETQYF
-	TRBJ2-1	16	TRBV4-2	few	TGTGCCAGCAGCCAAGACTACCGGGAGAGTCTTAACGGGCAGTTCTTC	CASSQDYRESLNGQFF
TRBD2	TRBJ2-7	16	TRBV6-6	-	TGTGCCAGCAGACCCCCGACTAGCGGGGGGGCCTACGAGCAGTACTTC	CASRPPTSGGAYEQYF
-	TRBJ1-3	15	TRBV5-1	-	TGCGCCAGCAGCTTGTCCAGGAACTCTGGAAACACCATATATTTT	CASSLSRNSGNTIYF
TRBD2	TRBJ2-1	13	TRBV7-3	-	TGTGCCAGCAGCAGTAGCGGGAGTGATGAGCAGTTCTTC	CASSSSGSDEQFF
-	TRBJ2-1	14	TRBV27	once	TGTGCCAGCAGCATAACCCGGGACACCCCTGAGGAGTTCTTC	CASSITRDTPEEFF
-	TRBJ2-5	14	TRBV2	-	TGTGCCAGCAGGAGGGGAGGACCACAAGAGACCCAGTACTTC	CASRRGGPQETQYF
-	TRBJ1-1	14	TRBV19	-	TGTGCCAGCCTAGACCGCCCGATGAACACTGAAGCTTTCTTT	CASLDRPMNTEAFF
TRBD1	TRBJ2-7	14	TRBV2	few	TGTGCCAGCCTGTCTGGACAGGGGTTGTACGAGCAGTACTTC	CASLSGQGLYEQYF
TRBD1	TRBJ1-5	14	TRBV27	-	TGTGCCAGCAGTTGGGGGACAGGGGATCAGCCCCAGCATTTT	CASSWGTGDQPQHF
TRBD1	TRBJ1-2	13	TRBV19	few	TGTGCCAGTAGCATGGACAGGGCCAACGGCTACACCTTC	CASSMDRANGYTF
TRBD1	TRBJ1-4	15	TRBV23-1	-	TGCGCCAGCAGTCAGCGGGACAGGGTCGGTGAAAAACTGTTTTTT	CASSQRDRVGEKLFF
-	TRBJ2-7	10	TRBV20-1	-	TGCAGTGCCGCGGGCAACGAGCAGTACTTC	CSAAGNEQYF
-	TRBJ2-3	17	TRBV5-1	-	TGCGCCAGCAGCTTAGGGGCTAGCGTCGGAGGGGTAGATACGCAGTATTTT	CASSLGASVGGVDTQYF
-	TRBJ1-2	18	TRBV12-2	-	TGTGCAAGTCGCTTAGTGAACCTAGCAGGGGGGCGCGCCTATGGCTACACCTTC	CASRLVNLAGGRAYGYTF
-	TRBJ1-3	16	TRBV7-2	-	TGTGCCAGCAGCTTAGCGGGGGGATTCTCTGGAAACACCATATATTTT	CASSLAGGFSGNTIYF
TRBD1	TRBJ2-7	12	TRBV19	-	TGTGCCAGTAGTCTGGACAGGGTCGAGCAGTACTTC	CASSLDRVEQYF
-	TRBJ2-7	10	TRBV29-1	-	TGCAGCGTGAGAACCTACGAGCAGTACTTC	CSVRTYEQYF
-	TRBJ2-7	12	TRBV30	once	TGTGCCCAAAGGGACAAATCCTACGAGCAGTACTTC	CAQRDKSYEQYF
-	TRBJ1-2	12	TRBV2	-	TGTGCCAGCAGTATGCAGGGCTCTGGCTACACCTTC	CASSMQGSGYTF
TRBD2	TRBJ2-7	16	TRBV7-7	-	TGTGCTAGCAGCTTAGGGTCTGCGGGAGCGGGCCACGAGCAGTACTTC	CASSLGSAGAGHEQYF
-	TRBJ1-6	14	TRBV7-2	-	TGTGCCAGCAGCTTAGTAGAGGGAAGAGCACCCCTCCACTTT	CASSLVEGRAPLHF
-	TRBJ2-1	12	TRBV7-6	-	TGTGCCAGCAGCTTATTCGGGGATGAGCAGTTCTTC	CASSLFGDEQFF
TRBD1	TRBJ2-5	14	TRBV5-8	-	TGTGCCAGCAGCCTGGGGACAGTCCAAGAGACCCAGTACTTC	CASSLGTVQETQYF
TRBD2	TRBJ2-3	18	TRBV7-9	-	TGTGCCAGCAGCTTAAGGACTAGCGGTGGGGTACGCGCAGATACGCAGTATTTT	CASSLRTSGGVRADTQYF
-	TRBJ2-2	14	TRBV2	few	TGTGCCAGCAGCCGAACACTAGCCGCCGGGGAGCTGTTTTTT	CASSRTLAAGELFF
-	TRBJ2-7	14	TRBV9	-	TGTGCCAGCAGCGGAGGGGGGGAGGGTTACGAGCAGTACTTC	CASSGGGEGYEQYF
-	TRBJ2-7	16	TRBV15	-	TGTGCCACCAGCAGAGAGAATCCAGGGGTCCCCTACGAGCAGTACTTC	CATSRENPGVPYEQYF
-	TRBJ1-1	12	TRBV29-1	-	TGCAGCGTTGAGGGGGGGAACACTGAAGCTTTCTTT	CSVEGGNTEAFF
-	TRBJ2-7	14	TRBV4-3	-	TGCGCCAGCAGCCAAGGTACAAGGAGCTACGAGCAGTACTTC	CASSQGTRSYEQYF
-	TRBJ1-2	12	TRBV2	-	TGTGCCAGCGGGGGGGGCGCCTATGGCTACACCTTC	CASGGGAYGYTF
-	TRBJ1-1	14	TRBV29-1	-	TGCAGCTGGAATCCAGGGTCTGGGAACACTGAAGCTTTCTTT	CSWNPGSGNTEAFF
-	TRBJ2-3	14	TRBV27	few	TGTGCCAGCAGTTCGTTCAGGGGTAGAGATACGCAGTATTTT	CASSSFRGRDTQYF
-	TRBJ1-3	18	TRBV7-9	-	TGTGCCAGCAGCTTAGGAGGGTCGGGCGGATACTCTGGAAACACCATATATTTT	CASSLGGSGGYSGNTIYF
-	TRBJ1-2	17	TRBV2	-	TGTGCCAGCAGTGGTAGGGGGTTATTGAGCTCTAACTATGGCTACACCTTC	CASSGRGLLSSNYGYTF
-	TRBJ1-3	15	TRBV2	-	TGTGCCAGCAGTGAGGCCGTTCTCTCTGGAAACACCATATATTTT	CASSEAVLSGNTIYF
TRBD2	TRBJ2-7	15	TRBV5-5	-	TGTGCCAGCAGCTCCCTAGCGGGAGCGGGCTACGAGCAGTACTTC	CASSSLAGAGYEQYF
-	TRBJ2-7	14	TRBV11-2	-	TGTGCCAGCAGCAGCCTCCTTGGGGATAGGGGGCAGTACTTC	CASSSLLGDRGQYF
-	TRBJ1-1	13	TRBV4-3	-	TGCGCCAGCAGCCACGGACAGAACACTGAAGCTTTCTTT	CASSHGQNTEAFF
-	TRBJ2-5	12	TRBV5-4	-	TGTGCCAGCAGCTTTGGGGAGGAGACCCAGTACTTC	CASSFGEETQYF
-	TRBJ2-7	14	TRBV9	-	TGTGCCAGCAGCGCCCTCCCGGGACAAGACGAGCAGTACTTC	CASSALPGQDEQYF
-	TRBJ2-1	18	TRBV4-3	-	TGCGCCAGCAGCCAAGGCCGCGGCGTCCAGCGACCGTTCGATGAGCAGTTCTTC	CASSQGRGVQRPFDEQFF
-	TRBJ2-2	16	TRBV7-6	-	TGTGCCAGCAGCCCCAGCCCAGGGCGGATCGCCGGGGAGCTGTTTTTT	CASSPSPGRIAGELFF
-	TRBJ2-2	12	TRBV2	-	TGTGCCAGCACCTCGGGGGCCGGGGAGCTGTTTTTT	CASTSGAGELFF
TRBD1	TRBJ1-3	15	TRBV7-8	-	TGTGCCAGCAGTGGACAGGTCAACTCTGGAAACACCATATATTTT	CASSGQVNSGNTIYF
-	TRBJ1-3	15	TRBV7-9	-	TGTGCCAGCAGCTTTCAGGGAGGCTCTGGAAACACCATATATTTT	CASSFQGGSGNTIYF
-	TRBJ2-7	14	TRBV5-1	-	TGCGCCAGCAGCTTGATGGGGGCGCCTAGGGAGCAGTACTTC	CASSLMGAPREQYF
TRBD1	TRBJ1-1	17	TRBV4-1	-	TGCGCCAGCAGCCAACCGGGCCGACAGGGGGGAAACACTGAAGCTTTCTTT	CASSQPGRQGGNTEAFF
-	TRBJ1-1	17	TRBV11-2	-	TGTGCCAGCAGCTTAGACGCCTGGGGGGGGGTCGAGACTGAAGCTTTCTTT	CASSLDAWGGVETEAFF
-	TRBJ2-7	11	TRBV20-1	few	TGCAGTGCCCCGGGGGCCTACGAGCAGTACTTC	CSAPGAYEQYF
-	TRBJ2-3	14	TRBV5-1	-	TGCGCCAGCAGCCCAGGACAGAGCACAGATACGCAGTATTTT	CASSPGQSTDTQYF
TRBD1	TRBJ2-1	15	TRBV11-1	once	TGTGCCAGCAGCTTATGGGGACAGGAATACAATGAGCAGTTCTTC	CASSLWGQEYNEQFF
TRBD1	TRBJ1-1	15	TRBV19	-	TGTGCCAGTACCCTGGGGGGACAGGGTTACACTGAAGCTTTCTTT	CASTLGGQGYTEAFF
-	TRBJ1-1	16	TRBV4-1	-	TGCGCCAGCAGCCAAGATGGTCTCCCAGTGGACACTGAAGCTTTCTTT	CASSQDGLPVDTEAFF
-	TRBJ2-7	14	TRBV7-3	-	TGTGCCAGCAGCTTAGAGGGGGATAGGGGCGAGCAGTACTTC	CASSLEGDRGEQYF
-	TRBJ2-5	16	TRBV2	-	TGTGCCAGCAGACCACTCACAGGACCGCCTAAAGAGACCCAGTACTTC	CASRPLTGPPKETQYF
-	TRBJ2-6	16	TRBV28	-	TGTGCCAGCAGCCCCGCGATTTGGTCTGGGGCCAACGTCCTGACTTTC	CASSPAIWSGANVLTF
TRBD1	TRBJ2-7	16	TRBV4-2	-	TGTGCCAGCAGCCAAGATCTAGGGACAGGGGGCCACGAGCAGTACTTC	CASSQDLGTGGHEQYF
TRBD2	TRBJ2-7	18	TRBV28	-	TGTGCCAGCAGTCGAGGACCGACCCTACTAGCGGGAGACTACGAGCAGTACTTC	CASSRGPTLLAGDYEQYF
TRBD2	TRBJ2-1	17	TRBV28	-	TGTGCCAGCAGTCTGGGTGCTACGAGCGGGAGGTACAATGAGCAGTTCTTC	CASSLGATSGRYNEQFF